Following are 30 T cell receptor beta chains from one sample sequenced in a study of T cell changes during pregnancy in multiple sclerosis. Sequenced by immunoSEQ multiplex PCR; TCRdb stores in-frame clones only, minus some. The data show approximately 44,000 clones, about 89% seen once. Sequencing was performed on CD4+ T cells from peripheral blood mononuclear cells, taken before pregnancy. All receptors come from a female donor with multiple sclerosis, enrolled in a pregnancy study.

The chain recombines TRBV4-3 with TRBJ1-1; D unclear. The CDR3 contains 15 residues. V dropped 1 base and J dropped 6 bases, with 15 bases sitting between them. CDR1 is LGHNA, CDR2 YSLEER, per germline. The CDR3 nucleotides are TGCGCCAGCAGCCAAGTAATAGGAGGTAATTCTGAAGCTTTCTTT. Residues: CASSQVIGGNSEAFF.

The gene calls are TRBV30 and TRBJ1-5, with 8 bases fitting TRBD1. V dropped 5 bases and J dropped 2; count of bases not matched to a gene: 11. The CDR3 length is 16 residues. Germline CDR1 GTSNPN, CDR2 SVGIG (reference sequence). CDR3 region: CAWRETSTGGNQPQHF. The CDR3 DNA sequence: TGTGCCTGGCGTGAAACTTCGACAGGGGGCAATCAGCCCCAGCATTTT.

J is TRBJ2-7 and V is TRBV10-3, with D perhaps TRBD1 (5 bases). CDR1 is ENHRY, CDR2 SYGVKD, per germline. This CDR3 contains 13 residues. V lost 6 bases, J lost 5 bases, and 14 bases lay in between. The CDR3 sequence is CAIRTQGSNEQYF. The DNA for the CDR3 is TGTGCCATCAGGACGCAGGGCTCTAACGAGCAGTACTTC.

The chain is built from TRBV5-6 and TRBJ1-5; D gene uncertain. Germline V gene lookup returns CDR1 SGHDT and CDR2 YYEEEE. The V end was cut by 0 bases, the J end by 0 bases, with 7 bases between. The CDR3 runs 15 residues. In DNA form, the CDR3 reads TGTGCCAGCAGCTTGGGGCCAAATAGCAATCAGCCCCAGCATTTT. Translating gives CASSLGPNSNQPQHF. The variable domain in full, with the rest retrieved from reference TRBV5-6 and TRBJ1-5, is DAGVTQSPTHLIKTRGQQVTLRCSPKSGHDTVSWYQQALGQGPQFIFQYYEEEERQRGNFPDRFSGHQFPNYSSELNVNALLLGDSALYLCASSLGPNSNQPQHFGDGTRLSIL.

This sequence joins TRBV6-5 and TRBJ2-1, with TRBD1 matching over 8 bases. The CDR3 totals 15 residues. V was clipped by 6 bases and J by 4 bases; unmatched bases: 8. Germline CDR1 is MNHEY and CDR2 is SVGAGI. The CDR3 loop is CASSLQGVGYNEQFF. The CDR3 DNA reads as TGTGCCAGCAGCCTACAGGGGGTGGGGTACAATGAGCAGTTCTTC.

The chain recombines TRBV7-2 with TRBJ2-3; 9 positions agree with TRBD1. The CDR3 has 16 amino acids. V was clipped by 1 base and J by 5 bases; unmatched bases: 7. CDR1 and CDR2 (germline): SGHTA, FQGNSA. The CDR3 nucleotides read TGTGCCAGCAGCTTAGGGGTGGGACAGGGACAAGATACGCAGTATTTT. Translated, it gives CASSLGVGQGQDTQYF.

CDR3 in amino acids: CASSLESNTDTQYF. DNA for the CDR3: TGTGCCAGCAGCTTAGAGTCTAACACAGATACGCAGTATTTT. The genes are TRBV7-2 and TRBJ2-3; no clear D. Deletions cut 1 base from V and 2 bases from J, with 7 bases between. The V gene's germline CDR1 is SGHTA and CDR2 FQGNSA. CDR3 length: 14 amino acids. Variable domain in full (rest from reference TRBV7-2 and TRBJ2-3): GAGVSQSPSNKVTEKGKDVELRCDPISGHTALYWYRQSLGQGLEFLIYFQGNSAPDKSGLPSDRFSAERTGGSVSTLTIQRTQQEDSAVYLCASSLESNTDTQYFGPGTRLTVL.

This chain uses TRBV9 with TRBJ2-7; D might be TRBD1 (6 bases). Trimming took off 0 bases at V and 0 bases at J, with 7 bases between the two ends. From germline, CDR1 is SGDLS and CDR2 YYNGEE. The CDR3 sequence is 14 residues long. As DNA, the CDR3 is TGTGCCAGCAGCGTAGGACAGGTCTCCTACGAGCAGTACTTC. This encodes CASSVGQVSYEQYF.

The gene calls are TRBV11-2 and TRBJ2-3; a possible D gene is TRBD2 (5 bases). V dropped 6 bases and J dropped 2 bases, with 6 bases sitting between them. Germline-derived CDR1 and CDR2 are SGHAT and FQNNGV. This CDR3 region has 12 residues. CDR3: CASRRVTDTQYF. The CDR3, as DNA: TGTGCCAGCAGGCGGGTCACAGATACGCAGTATTTT.

The chain combines TRBV5-5 with TRBJ1-2, with D tentatively TRBD1 (5 bases). The CDR3 is 14 amino acids. Germline V gene sequence: CDR1 SGHKS, CDR2 YYEKEE (reference sequence). V lost 0 bases to trimming and J lost 5 bases, with 11 bases between them. The chain's CDR3 is CASSLGRVGYGYTF. The DNA of the CDR3 is TGTGCCAGCAGCTTGGGCAGGGTGGGTTATGGCTACACCTTC. Drawing the rest from reference TRBV5-5 and TRBJ1-2, the complete variable domain is DAGVTQSPTHLIKTRGQQVTLRCSPISGHKSVSWYQQVLGQGPQFIFQYYEKEERGRGNFPDRFSARQFPNYSSELNVNALLLGDSALYLCASSLGRVGYGYTFGSGTRLTVV.

The rearrangement links TRBV19 to TRBJ2-7; 7 bases align to TRBD1. The length of the CDR3 is 13 residues. CDR1 and CDR2 from the germline V gene are LNHDA and SQIVND (reference sequence). Losses at the gene ends were 6 bases for V and 3 bases for J; bases not matched to a gene: 5. The DNA for the CDR3 is TGTGCCAGTAGGCCGACAGGGATCTACGAGCAGTACTTC. It yields the protein CASRPTGIYEQYF.

The genes are TRBV6-6 and TRBJ2-2, with D unclear. The ends were cut back, 2 bases at V and 0 bases at J, with 7 bases in the middle. The V gene's germline CDR1 is MNHNY and CDR2 SVGAGI (reference sequence). This CDR3 contains 15 residues. CDR3 sequence (DNA): TGTGCCAGCAGTTACGTGGCAACGAACACCGGGGAGCTGTTTTTT. Amino acids: CASSYVATNTGELFF.

The V call is TRBV18, the J call TRBJ1-6; TRBD1 is a possible D gene (5 bases). Trimming removed 5 bases at V and 4 bases at J, with 15 bases between. The CDR3 contains 16 residues. Looked up from germline, CDR1 is KGHSH and CDR2 is LQKENI. In DNA form, the CDR3 reads TGTGCCAGCTCATCCCTTTTTGACAGATATAATTCACCCCTCCACTTT. Translation gives CASSSLFDRYNSPLHF.

The CDR3, as DNA: TGTGCCAGCAGTCGCGAGGAGGGGACGGCGTCCTACGAGCAGTACTTC. Translated, it gives CASSREEGTASYEQYF. The chain uses TRBV5-4 and TRBJ2-7; D possibly corresponds to TRBD2 (6 bases). Germline V CDR1 and CDR2: SGHNT, YYREEE (reference sequence). V dropped 5 bases and J dropped 1 base, with 19 bases sitting between them. The length of the CDR3 is 16 residues. Combining the CDR3 with reference TRBV5-4 and TRBJ2-7 gives the whole variable domain ETGVTQSPTHLIKTRGQQVTLRCSSQSGHNTVSWYQQALGQGPQFIFQYYREEENGRGNFPPRFSGLQFPNYSSELNVNALELDDSALYLCASSREEGTASYEQYFGPGTRLTVT.

The chain joins TRBV4-2 to TRBJ1-1; perhaps TRBD1 as D (5 bases). The length of the CDR3 is 13 residues. The ends were cut back, 1 base at V and 7 bases at J, with 10 bases in the middle. Germline values: CDR1 LGHNA, CDR2 YNFKEQ. In DNA, the CDR3 is TGTGCCAGCAGCCAAGGGAAGGGGATTGAAGCTTTCTTT. It is translated as CASSQGKGIEAFF.

The chain has TRBV19 and TRBJ2-5, with TRBD2 matching over 10 bases. This CDR3 is built from 14 residues. Trimming took 7 bases from V and 5 from J; bases not matched to a gene: 7. CDR1 LNHDA and CDR2 SQIVND come from the germline V gene (reference sequence). The chain's CDR3 is CASMGTSAGETQYF. The CDR3 DNA reads as TGTGCCAGTATGGGGACTAGCGCCGGGGAGACCCAGTACTTC.

The chain joins TRBV19 to TRBJ2-5; D perhaps matches TRBD2 (7 bases). CDR1 and CDR2 (germline): LNHDA, SQIVND (reference sequence). Trimming removed 3 bases from V and 4 bases from J, with 9 bases in between. The CDR3 covers 13 residues. The CDR3 region is CASSMGGGETQYF. The CDR3 DNA is TGTGCCAGTAGTATGGGAGGGGGAGAGACCCAGTACTTC.

The genes are TRBV6-5 and TRBJ1-5, with D tentatively TRBD1 (5 bases). CDR1 MNHEY and CDR2 SVGAGI come from the germline V gene. The CDR3 runs to 13 residues. Trimming took off 8 bases at V and 0 bases at J, with 8 bases between the two ends. CDR3 coding DNA: TGTGCCAGCGGGGCCTTTAGCAATCAGCCCCAGCATTTT. Translation gives CASGAFSNQPQHF.

This clone has only one observation. The rearrangement uses TRBV10-3 and TRBJ1-1, with D unclear. This CDR3 is built from 13 residues. Between the trimmed V and J ends, which lost 8 bases and 8 bases, there was a span of 18 bases. Per the germline V gene, CDR1 is ENHRY and CDR2 is SYGVKD. The CDR3 nucleotides read TGTGCCATCGCGGGAGAAGCCGGTAAAGAAGCTTTCTTT. Residues: CAIAGEAGKEAFF.

The rearrangement uses TRBV7-2 and TRBJ1-2; 9 nucleotides match TRBD1. Germline values: CDR1 SGHTA, CDR2 FQGNSA. The junction had 7 bases not matched to a gene; V was cut back by 5 bases and J by 3 bases. The length of the CDR3 is 15 residues. The CDR3 spells CASSPEGQGYYGYTF. The CDR3 nucleotides read TGTGCCAGCAGCCCCGAGGGACAGGGTTACTATGGCTACACCTTC.

Regarding this clone: The junction departs from germline at one end; a sequencing error may be responsible. The rearrangement links TRBV2 to TRBJ1-5; the D is unclear. From germline, CDR1 is SNHLY and CDR2 FYNNEI. The CDR3 covers 15 residues. The CDR3 coding sequence is TGTGCCAGCAGGGAAGCGAGGTATCTTAATCAGCCCCAGCATTTT. Translation: CASREARYLNQPQHF.

This chain links TRBV6-5 with TRBJ1-6; D may be TRBD1 (5 bases). The CDR3 has 15 residues. Trimming cost V 8 bases and J 9 bases, with 20 bases left between them. Germline CDR1 is MNHEY and CDR2 is SVGAGI. CDR3 sequence: CASWGGVAGISPLHF. The CDR3 coding sequence is TGTGCCAGCTGGGGAGGGGTTGCAGGCATTTCACCCCTCCACTTT.

This clone appeared a single time. V usage is TRBV7-3 and J usage is TRBJ2-3; D may be TRBD1 (5 bases). This CDR3 has 14 residues. Germline-derived CDR1 and CDR2 are SGHTA and FQGTGA. V shed 4 bases and J shed 0 bases, with 8 bases lying between them. In nucleotides, the CDR3 is TGTGCCAGCAGCTCCCAGGGTAGCACAGATACGCAGTATTTT. Its protein product is CASSSQGSTDTQYF.

This clone was observed a handful of times. CDR3 DNA sequence: TGTGCCAGCAGCCGGGGGGCATACGAGCAGTACTTC. This sequence encodes CASSRGAYEQYF. This chain joins TRBV11-2 and TRBJ2-7; a possible D gene is TRBD2 (7 bases). The CDR3 loop spans 12 amino acids. The germline CDR1 and CDR2 sequences are SGHAT and FQNNGV. V was shortened by 5 bases and J by 4 bases, with 9 bases between the two germline ends.

The V gene is TRBV7-2, the J gene TRBJ2-1; D uncertain. The CDR3 runs 13 residues. Trimming shortened V by 3 bases and J by 7 bases, and 10 bases separated the two germline ends. The germline gives CDR1 SGHTA, CDR2 FQGNSA. In DNA form, the CDR3 reads TGTGCCAGCAGCTTTGAACCCGGGAATGAGCAGTTCTTC. It is translated as CASSFEPGNEQFF.

This chain connects TRBV5-4 to TRBJ2-1; D unclear. This CDR3 comprises 13 residues. Germline CDR1 reads SGHNT; CDR2 reads YYREEE (reference sequence). Deletions cut 2 bases from V and 4 bases from J, with 7 bases between. CDR3 sequence reads: CASSFYLYNEQFF. CDR3 nucleotides: TGTGCCAGCAGCTTCTACCTGTACAATGAGCAGTTCTTC.

The chain couples TRBV4-1 to TRBJ2-7; a possible D gene is TRBD1 (5 bases). CDR3 length: 15 residues. Germline CDR1 and CDR2: MGHRA and YSYEKL. The V gene lost 1 base and the J gene lost 3 bases, with 13 bases spanning the gap. The DNA of the CDR3 is TGCGCCAGCAGCCAAGCTGAAGGGGTGGGCTACGAGCAGTACTTC. Its translation is CASSQAEGVGYEQYF.

The genes are TRBV6-5 and TRBJ2-3; 8 nucleotides agree with TRBD2. CDR1 is MNHEY and CDR2 is SVGAGI in the germline V gene. CDR3 size: 15 residues. Trimming removed 0 bases from V and 4 bases from J; junction bases left unmatched: 3. The CDR3 sequence: CASSYSTGGADTQYF. CDR3 sequence (DNA): TGTGCCAGCAGTTACTCGACCGGGGGGGCAGATACGCAGTATTTT.

This chain links TRBV10-3 with TRBJ2-7; D is ambiguous. V lost 0 bases and J lost 9, with 9 bases in between. Germline V gene sequence: CDR1 ENHRY, CDR2 SYGVKD. The CDR3 runs 12 residues. CDR3 protein: CAISESAPSQYF. The CDR3 nucleotides are TGTGCCATCAGTGAGTCAGCCCCGTCGCAGTACTTC.

This sequence joins TRBV4-3 and TRBJ2-3; TRBD1 is a possible D gene (6 bases). Germline lookup yields CDR1 LGHNA and CDR2 YSLEER. CDR3 length: 17 amino acids. The V end was cut by 0 bases, the J end by 2 bases, with 15 bases between. CDR3 sequence (DNA): TGCGCCAGCAGCCAAGATTGGGGGCAGGGACACACAGATACGCAGTATTTT. It specifies CASSQDWGQGHTDTQYF.